This TCR beta chain was captured in a study of T-cell reconstitution after alpha-beta-depleted transplantation in children (dated by TCRdb to between 2015 and 2016). Broadly, across the study: T-cell immune reconstitution after TCRalphabeta/CD19-depleted allogeneic hematopoietic cell transplantation in children was quantitatively tracked in the study by means of TCR repertoire profiling.

The library relied on PCR. The sample was run on an Illumina HiSeq 2500. To normalize quantification of the TCRbeta repertoire, the TCR libraries were built with molecular barcoding that relied on unique molecular identifiers. The public reads were reanalyzed by TCRdb: fastp trimming at Q25, MiXCR alignment, in-frame beta chains only. One record per CDR3 amino acid sequence lists the most common genes and DNA. In this sample the table shows about 460,000 distinct CDR3 sequences, about 11% of which occur a single time. The ten largest clones take up around 2% of the sample. A distance of 12 bases separates the germline ends of V and J, which lose 2 bases and 0 bases respectively. CDR1 and CDR2 are read off the germline V gene as SGHRS and YFSETQ. The cysteine opens and the phenylalanine closes a CDR3 of 16 amino acids. Left in the record is the CDR3 DNA by itself, 48 bases read in frame from the first base.

On this clonotype itself: The antigen it binds to is not known. The input lacks base qualities; no much larger clone sits a single base away.

What the authors observed across the whole study: The apparently early recovery of alphabetaT-cell counts about two months after transplant reportedly depended on only several hundred rapidly expanded clones that came from non-depleted graft cells. Over subsequent months, a decline in hyperexpanded clone frequencies was noted, and after one year, T-cell counts and TCRbeta diversity were mostly ascribed to newly produced T cells. In some patients, the high TCRbeta diversity seen at day 60 was put down to recipient T cells and intrathymic progenitors that had survived conditioning.

The sample's treatment or condition, from its label and the paper: allogeneic hematopoietic cell transplantation with graft depleted of TCRalphabeta T cells and CD19 B cells. The transplant recipients were children given TCRalphabeta/CD19-depleted allogeneic hematopoietic cell grafts. The receptor was isolated from a child aged 2-15 years with inherited bone marrow failure, due to receive a stem cell transplant. This specimen consisted of PBMCs, obtained before TCRalphabeta/CD19-depleted stem cell transplant. The chain joins TRBV5-1 to TRBJ1-3, with no confident D gene call. The sequenced DNA: TGCGCCAGCAGCTTAGACCCAGGATACTCTGGAAACACCATATATTTT. This codes for CASSLDPGYSGNTIYF. The variable domain in full, with residues beyond the CDR3 obtained from the reference TRBV5-1 and TRBJ1-3 genes, is KAGVTQTPRYLIKTRGQQVTLSCSPISGHRSVSWYQQTPGQGLQFLFEYFSETQRNKGNFPGRFSGRQFSNSRSEMNVSTLELGDSALYLCASSLDPGYSGNTIYFGEGSWLTVV.